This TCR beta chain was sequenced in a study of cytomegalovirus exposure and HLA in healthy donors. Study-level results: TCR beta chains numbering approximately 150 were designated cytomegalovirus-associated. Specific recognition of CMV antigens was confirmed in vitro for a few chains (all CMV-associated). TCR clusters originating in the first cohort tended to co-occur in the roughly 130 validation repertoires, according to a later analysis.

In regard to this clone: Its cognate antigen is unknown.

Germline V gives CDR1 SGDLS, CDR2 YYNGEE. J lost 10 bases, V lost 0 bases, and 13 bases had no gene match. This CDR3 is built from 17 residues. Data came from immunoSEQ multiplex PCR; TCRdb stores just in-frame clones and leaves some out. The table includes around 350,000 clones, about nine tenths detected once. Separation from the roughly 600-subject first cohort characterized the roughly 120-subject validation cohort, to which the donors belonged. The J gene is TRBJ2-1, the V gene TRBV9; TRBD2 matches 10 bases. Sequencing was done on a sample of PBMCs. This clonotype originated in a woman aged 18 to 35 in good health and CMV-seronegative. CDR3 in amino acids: CASSVDSGSGRRNEQFF. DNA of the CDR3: TGTGCCAGCAGCGTAGATTCGGGTAGCGGGAGGAGGAACGAGCAGTTCTTC.